The clone carrying this TCR beta chain was seen many times. The data originate from a study of breast tumors, draining lymph nodes, adjacent tissues. Germline assignment: CDR1 SGHAT and CDR2 FQNNGV. The CDR3 runs 15 residues. Trimming left V 2 bases short and J 5 bases short, with 13 bases between. MiXCR, run by TCRdb on the multiplex PCR reads, gives a single entry per CDR3 protein. The sample has roughly 70,000 distinct CDR3 sequences; around two fifths are singletons. The chain recombines TRBV11-2 with TRBJ2-1; weak D call: TRBD1 (5 bases). The source of this sequence is a female donor with breast cancer. Some clones in this sample may be carry-over from other donors' samples. The specimen sequenced was breast tumor tissue. The CDR3 DNA is TGTGCCAGCAGCTTATGGGGTATGGGGCACAATGAGCAGTTCTTC. Its translation: CASSLWGMGHNEQFF.